This paragraph covers one T cell receptor (beta chain) sequence. Its target is not known. The sample belongs to a study of cytomegalovirus exposure and HLA in healthy donors. Study-level background: An early release of data contained some 80 million unique TCRs, which came from HLA-typed donors.

The study ran its PCR with 60 Vbeta and 13 Jbeta primers. The repertoire was sequenced with immunoSEQ multiplex PCR; TCRdb's copy has only in-frame clones and lacks some. The sample lists some 200,000 clones, roughly 80% occurring once. The CDR3 runs 13 residues. The V and J ends lost 8 bases and 5 bases respectively, with 12 bases between them. Germline V CDR1 and CDR2: LNHDA, SQIVND (reference sequence). Overall study results and limits: For cytomegalovirus status, the classifier reportedly gave diagnoses with high specificity and sensitivity. Immune exposure information comprised only CMV serostatus.

The V gene is TRBV19, the J gene TRBJ2-2, with a tentative D call TRBD1 (5 bases). The TCR originated in a woman between 18 and 29 years old in good health and CMV-seronegative. Material for sequencing was PBMCs. CDR3 in amino acids: CASSGSRTGELFF. DNA of the CDR3: TGTGCCAGTTCAGGGTCGAGAACCGGGGAGCTGTTTTTT. Full variable domain (remainder filled in from reference TRBV19 and TRBJ2-2): DGGITQSPKYLFRKEGQNVTLSCEQNLNHDAMYWYRQDPGQGLRLIYYSQIVNDFQKGDIAEGYSVSREKKESFPLTVTSAQKNPTAFYLCASSGSRTGELFFGEGSRLTVL.